Below are 18 T cell receptor beta chains sequenced from a single sample in a study of vaccination and CD4 T cells after COVID-19. Their antigens are not known. Sequence data for DNA of cultured CD4+ T cells were generated by the Oncomine TCR Beta short-read assay. Via MiXCR, TCRdb re-called the PCR reads, giving one row per CDR3 protein. Of fewer than 4,500 distinct CDR3 sequences listed, approximately 33% are singletons. Treatment described: approximately nine-day PBMC culture with coronavirus spike peptide pools or control peptides (ViraFEST assay). The material sequenced was CD4+ T cells from blood, cultured in vitro. The receptors were sampled from a human donor who had recovered from COVID-19.

The chain carries TRBV20-1 and TRBJ2-3; 8 nucleotides line up with TRBD2. CDR3 length: 14 residues. Trimming cost V 5 bases and J 2 bases; bases outside gene matches: 6. Germline V gives CDR1 DFQATT, CDR2 SNEGSKA (reference sequence). In DNA, the CDR3 is TGCAGTGCTCTCAGCGGGGGAATCACAGATACGCAGTATTTT. It encodes CSALSGGITDTQYF.

The chain carries TRBV18 and TRBJ1-2; 10 bases match TRBD1. Trimming cost V 3 bases and J 5 bases; bases outside gene matches: 3. Germline loops: CDR1 KGHSH, CDR2 LQKENI. The CDR3 runs to 14 residues. The CDR3 DNA is TGTGCCAGCTCACCCGGGACAGGGGCGTATGGCTACACCTTC. Translated, it gives CASSPGTGAYGYTF.

This chain links TRBV12-3 or TRBV12-4 with TRBJ1-1; D is unresolved. Deletions cut 2 bases from V and 6 bases from J, with 10 bases between. This CDR3 has 13 amino acids. CDR3: CASSLSRASEAFF. DNA of the CDR3: TGTGCCAGCAGTTTAAGCAGAGCCTCTGAAGCTTTCTTT.

The chain carries TRBV30 and TRBJ1-6; D is possibly TRBD1 (5 bases). The V and J ends lost 1 base and 4 bases respectively, with 11 bases between them. Germline assignment: CDR1 GTSNPN and CDR2 SVGIG (reference sequence). This CDR3 spans 15 amino acids. The CDR3 DNA reads as TGTGCCTGGAGTGGGGACCCGAGGTATAATTCACCCCTCCACTTT. It translates to CAWSGDPRYNSPLHF.

This clonotype was seen more than once but under ten times. This chain connects TRBV5-4 to TRBJ2-5, with unresolved D. Germline V gene sequence: CDR1 SGHNT, CDR2 YYREEE (reference sequence). The ends were cut back, 4 bases at V and 1 base at J, with 8 bases in the middle. The CDR3 has 13 amino acids. This CDR3 reads CASSVWTQETQYF. The CDR3 DNA reads as TGTGCCAGCAGCGTGTGGACCCAAGAGACCCAGTACTTC. Together with reference TRBV5-4 and TRBJ2-5, the CDR3 gives the full variable domain: ETGVTQSPTHLIKTRGQQVTLRCSSQSGHNTVSWYQQALGQGPQFIFQYYREEENGRGNFPPRFSGLQFPNYSSELNVNALELDDSALYLCASSVWTQETQYFGPGTRLLVL.

The V and J genes are TRBV10-2 and TRBJ1-5, with a weak D call TRBD1 (5 bases). CDR1 is WSHSY and CDR2 is SAAADI in the germline V gene. This CDR3 has 13 residues. The V end lost 5 bases, the J end lost 5 bases, and 10 bases lay between the germline ends. DNA of the CDR3: TGCGCCAGCAGTCGGACATCCGATCAGCCCCAGCATTTT. It specifies CASSRTSDQPQHF.

This clonotype was seen only a few times. This chain links TRBV25-1 with TRBJ1-6, with a tentative D call TRBD1 (6 bases). The CDR3 loop spans 13 amino acids. Trimming took off 4 bases at V and 7 bases at J, with 8 bases between the two ends. Germline loops: CDR1 MGHDK, CDR2 SYGVNS. CDR3 amino acids: CASSGTANSPLHF. In DNA, the CDR3 is TGTGCCAGCAGTGGGACAGCGAATTCACCCCTCCACTTT. The variable domain in full, with the rest retrieved from reference TRBV25-1 and TRBJ1-6, is EADIYQTPRYLVIGTGKKITLECSQTMGHDKMYWYQQDPGMELHLIHYSYGVNSTEKGDLSSESTVSRIRTEHFPLTLESARPSHTSQYLCASSGTANSPLHFGNGTRLTVT.

The chain links TRBV3-1 to TRBJ2-2, with 10 bases matching TRBD1. The CDR3 has 18 amino acids. Trimming took 6 bases from V and 6 from J; bases not matched to a gene: 16. Germline loops: CDR1 LGHDT, CDR2 YNNKEL (reference sequence). CDR3 DNA: TGTGCCAGCAGTTACACTCACCCCGGGACAGGGGTCCCCGGGGAGCTGTTTTTT. Translating gives CASSYTHPGTGVPGELFF.

This chain links TRBV25-1 with TRBJ2-2; no reliable D call. The CDR3 runs to 15 residues. Germline values: CDR1 MGHDK, CDR2 SYGVNS. V lost 0 bases to trimming and J lost 3 bases, with 8 bases between them. The DNA for the CDR3 is TGTGCCAGCAGTGAATACGGCAGCTACACCGGGGAGCTGTTTTTT. Translation gives CASSEYGSYTGELFF.

This clonotype was counted only a few times. The chain recombines TRBV2 with TRBJ2-7; 10 bases fit TRBD2. The germline V gene has CDR1 SNHLY and CDR2 FYNNEI. The CDR3 runs to 17 residues. With 7 bases clipped from V and 1 base from J, the junction kept 13 bases outside the gene matches. CDR3 nucleotides: TGTGCCAGCAAGCCGACTAGCGGGCTACCCTTATCCTACGAGCAGTACTTC. It encodes CASKPTSGLPLSYEQYF.

The chain has TRBV12-3 or TRBV12-4 and TRBJ2-5; no clear D gene. Trimming cost V 5 bases and J 1 base, with 2 bases left between them. The CDR3 runs 11 residues. This CDR3 reads CASSAQETQYF. The DNA of the CDR3 is TGTGCCAGCAGTGCCCAAGAGACCCAGTACTTC.

The chain uses TRBV30 and TRBJ1-6; maybe TRBD1 (6 bases). CDR1 is GTSNPN, CDR2 SVGIG, per germline (reference sequence). There are 15 residues in the CDR3. The V gene lost 1 base and the J gene lost 3 bases, with 10 bases spanning the gap. CDR3 region: CAWSGTVRYNSPLHF. The CDR3 DNA is TGTGCCTGGAGTGGGACAGTACGCTATAATTCACCCCTCCACTTT. Based on the CDR3 plus reference TRBV30 and TRBJ1-6, the full variable domain is SQTIHQWPATLVQPVGSPLSLECTVEGTSNPNLYWYRQAAGRGLQLLFYSVGIGQISSEVPQNLSASRPQDRQFILSSKKLLLSDSGFYLCAWSGTVRYNSPLHFGNGTRLTVT.

This clonotype turned up a few times. The chain links TRBV5-8 to TRBJ1-2, with a weak D call TRBD1 (6 bases). The ends were cut back, 1 base at V and 2 bases at J, with 9 bases in the middle. CDR1 and CDR2 (germline): SGHTS, YDEGEE. The CDR3 runs 14 residues. The CDR3 nucleotides are TGTGCCAGCAGCTTGACAGGGCAAAACTATGGCTACACCTTC. Protein product: CASSLTGQNYGYTF.

This clonotype was counted only a few times. J is TRBJ2-7 and V is TRBV6-1, with a weak D call TRBD2 (6 bases). The ends were cut back, 6 bases at V and 0 bases at J, with 9 bases in the middle. The CDR3 spans 13 residues. Germline values: CDR1 MNHNS, CDR2 SASEGT. CDR3 sequence: CASRSGSSYEQYF. The DNA for the CDR3 is TGTGCCAGCAGGAGCGGGTCCTCCTACGAGCAGTACTTC.

This chain links TRBV6-5 with TRBJ2-2; no firm D call. Germline CDR1 MNHEY, CDR2 SVGAGI. V gave up 1 base and J gave up 4 bases, with 13 bases separating them. The CDR3 is 16 residues long. The CDR3 DNA sequence: TGTGCCAGCAGTTACTTATCGACGTCGGCCACCGGGGAGCTGTTTTTT. Its translation is CASSYLSTSATGELFF.

The chain joins TRBV30 to TRBJ2-7, with 7 bases fitting TRBD1. Losses at the gene ends were 1 base for V and 2 bases for J; bases not matched to a gene: 2. Germline V gene sequence: CDR1 GTSNPN, CDR2 SVGIG (reference sequence). The CDR3 is 13 amino acids. As DNA, the CDR3 is TGTGCCTGGAGTGGGGACAGACCCTACGAGCAGTACTTC. Translation: CAWSGDRPYEQYF. Full variable domain (outside the CDR3, taken from reference TRBV30 and TRBJ2-7): SQTIHQWPATLVQPVGSPLSLECTVEGTSNPNLYWYRQAAGRGLQLLFYSVGIGQISSEVPQNLSASRPQDRQFILSSKKLLLSDSGFYLCAWSGDRPYEQYFGPGTRLTVT.

By sample share, this clonotype is large (0.1 to 1%). CDR3: CASSGQGNSPLHF. The CDR3 region has the DNA TGTGCCAGCAGTGGGCAGGGAAATTCACCCCTCCACTTT. The J gene is TRBJ1-6, the V gene TRBV25-1; D is possibly TRBD1 (5 bases). Germline values: CDR1 MGHDK, CDR2 SYGVNS. This CDR3 contains 13 residues. The V and J ends lost 4 bases and 7 bases respectively, with 8 bases between them. The whole variable domain, filled in from reference TRBV25-1 and TRBJ1-6, reads EADIYQTPRYLVIGTGKKITLECSQTMGHDKMYWYQQDPGMELHLIHYSYGVNSTEKGDLSSESTVSRIRTEHFPLTLESARPSHTSQYLCASSGQGNSPLHFGNGTRLTVT.

The J gene is TRBJ1-1, the V gene TRBV9, with D tentatively TRBD1 (5 bases). This CDR3 has 14 residues. CDR1 and CDR2 from the germline V gene are SGDLS and YYNGEE. Trimming removed 5 bases at V and 4 bases at J, with 15 bases between. CDR3 coding DNA: TGTGCCAGCAGGGCGAGCGGGGGAACCACTGAAGCTTTCTTT. Translated, it gives CASRASGGTTEAFF.